The entry below gives a single TCR beta chain sequence along with its context. The data are from a study of cytomegalovirus exposure and HLA in healthy donors. Study background: Clustering assigned 70% to 85% of the approximately 400 genotyped donors to the Caucasian-associated ancestry cluster.

Primers: 60 Vbeta forward and 13 Jbeta reverse. Sequencing used immunoSEQ multiplex PCR; TCRdb keeps in-frame clones, though not all of them. The data show 150,000 to 200,000 clones, approximately 85% seen once. Donors showed nominal health when sampled, although they likely had unrecorded immune exposures. CDR3 size: 13 residues. Trimming shortened V by 2 bases and J by 2 bases, and 7 bases separated the two germline ends. Germline values: CDR1 LGHNA, CDR2 YNFKEQ. Input material: PBMCs. The chain recombines TRBV4-2 with TRBJ2-7; D is undetermined. This receptor was obtained from a woman aged 45-65 years in good health and CMV-seronegative. The CDR3 spells CASSQSVAYEQYF. In DNA, the CDR3 is TGTGCCAGCAGCCAAAGCGTAGCCTACGAGCAGTACTTC.